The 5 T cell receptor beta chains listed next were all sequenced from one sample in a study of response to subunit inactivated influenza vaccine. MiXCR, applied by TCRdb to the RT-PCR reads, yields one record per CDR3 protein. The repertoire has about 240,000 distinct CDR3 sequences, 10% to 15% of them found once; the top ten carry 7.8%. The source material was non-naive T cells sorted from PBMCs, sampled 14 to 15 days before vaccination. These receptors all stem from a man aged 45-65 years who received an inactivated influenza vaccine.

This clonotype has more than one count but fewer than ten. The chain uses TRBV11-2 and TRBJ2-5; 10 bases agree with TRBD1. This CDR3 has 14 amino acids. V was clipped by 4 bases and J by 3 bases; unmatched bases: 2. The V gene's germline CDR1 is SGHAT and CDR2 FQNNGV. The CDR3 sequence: CASSSGTGEETQYF. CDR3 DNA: TGTGCCAGCAGCTCCGGGACAGGGGAAGAGACCCAGTACTTC.

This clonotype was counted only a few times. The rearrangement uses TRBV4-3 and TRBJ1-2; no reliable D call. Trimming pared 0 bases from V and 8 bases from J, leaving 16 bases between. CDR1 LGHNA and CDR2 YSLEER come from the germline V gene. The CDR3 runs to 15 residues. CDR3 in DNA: TGCGCCAGCAGCCAAGATACGAGCTATTCGGGAGGCTACACCTTC. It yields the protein CASSQDTSYSGGYTF.

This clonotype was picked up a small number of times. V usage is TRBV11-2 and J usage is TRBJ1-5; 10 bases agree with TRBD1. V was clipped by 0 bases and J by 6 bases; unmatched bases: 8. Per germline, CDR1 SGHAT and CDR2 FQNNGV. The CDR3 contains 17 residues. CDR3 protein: CASSLDGRQGASQPQHF. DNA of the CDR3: TGTGCCAGCAGCTTAGATGGGAGACAGGGGGCCTCTCAGCCCCAGCATTTT.

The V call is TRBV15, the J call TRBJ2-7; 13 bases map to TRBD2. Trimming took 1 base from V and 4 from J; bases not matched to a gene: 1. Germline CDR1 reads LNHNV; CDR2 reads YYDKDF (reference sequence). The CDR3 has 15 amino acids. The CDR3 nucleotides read TGTGCCACCAGCAGAGCGACTAGCGGGAGGTACGAGCAGTACTTC. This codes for CATSRATSGRYEQYF.

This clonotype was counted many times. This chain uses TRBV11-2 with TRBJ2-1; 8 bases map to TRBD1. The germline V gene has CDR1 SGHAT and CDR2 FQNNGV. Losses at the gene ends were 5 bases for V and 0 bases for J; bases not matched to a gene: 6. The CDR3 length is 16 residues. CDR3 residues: CASSVSTGASYNEQFF. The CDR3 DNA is TGTGCCAGCAGCGTATCGACAGGGGCCTCCTACAATGAGCAGTTCTTC.